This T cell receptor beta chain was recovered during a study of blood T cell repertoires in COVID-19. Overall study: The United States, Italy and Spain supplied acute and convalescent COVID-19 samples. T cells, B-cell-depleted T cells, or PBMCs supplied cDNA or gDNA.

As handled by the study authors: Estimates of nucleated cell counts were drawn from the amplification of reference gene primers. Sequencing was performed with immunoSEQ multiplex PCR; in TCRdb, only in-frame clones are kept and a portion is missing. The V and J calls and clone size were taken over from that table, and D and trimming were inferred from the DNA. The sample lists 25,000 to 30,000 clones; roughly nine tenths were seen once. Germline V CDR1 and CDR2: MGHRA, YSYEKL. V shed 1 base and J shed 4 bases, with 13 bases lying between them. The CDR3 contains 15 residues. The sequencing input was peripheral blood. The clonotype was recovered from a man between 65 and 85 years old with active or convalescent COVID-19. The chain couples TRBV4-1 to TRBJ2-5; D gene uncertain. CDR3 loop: CASSQGPLPGETQYF. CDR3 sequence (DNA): TGCGCCAGCAGCCAAGGTCCACTTCCGGGAGAGACCCAGTACTTC.